This is a list of T cell receptor beta chains from one sample in a study of glioma-infiltrating T cells. Via MiXCR, TCRdb re-called the multiplex PCR reads, giving one row per CDR3 protein. The sample lists around 130,000 distinct CDR3 sequences; around a quarter were seen once. Sequenced input: glioma tissue, nonneoplastic brain tissue, or PBMCs (not recorded which). The receptors originated from a human donor with low-grade glioma or glioblastoma, undergoing nonglioma brain surgery, or in good health (not recorded which). CDR3s include the opening cysteine and the closing phenylalanine or tryptophan. The order of the fields is D gene, clone size, J gene, V gene, CDR3 protein, CDR3 DNA. A D gene is named only where the DNA matches it firmly. Clone size is not always given. Where it is, it says once, few, many or a class for expanded clones.

NA many TRBJ1-1 TRBV25-1 CASSLPGGNTEAFF TGTGCCAGCAGCCTCCCTGGGGGTAACACTGAAGCTTTCTTT
TRBD1 NA TRBJ2-4 TRBV6-5 CASGDPGQKNIQYF TGTGCCAGCGGGGACCCGGGACAGAAAAACATTCAGTACTTC
NA many TRBJ1-1 TRBV6-1 CASSDMGMNTEAFF TGTGCCAGCAGTGACATGGGGATGAACACTGAAGCTTTCTTT
NA NA TRBJ1-4 TRBV5-1 CASMGGTGNEKLFF TGCGCCAGCATGGGCGGGACGGGGAATGAAAAACTGTTTTTT
TRBD1 many TRBJ1-2 TRBV4-1 CASSQAWTGVAVYTF TGCGCCAGCAGCCAAGCGTGGACAGGGGTTGCTGTCTACACCTTC
NA NA TRBJ2-5 TRBV6-1 CASRASMETQYF TGCGCCAGCAGGGCCTCTATGGAGACCCAGTACTTC
TRBD1 NA TRBJ1-5 TRBV7-9 CASSLGTGGLPQHF TGTGCCAGCAGCTTAGGGACAGGAGGGCTGCCCCAGCATTTT
NA NA TRBJ2-5 TRBV18 CASSPPSLETQYF TGTGCCAGCTCACCCCCCTCGCTGGAGACCCAGTACTTC
NA NA TRBJ2-3 TRBV18 CASPTTDMQYF TGTGCCAGCCCTACTACGGATATGCAGTATTTT
NA many TRBJ2-1 TRBV12-5 CASGWREANNEQFF TGTGCTAGTGGTTGGAGAGAAGCCAACAATGAGCAGTTCTTC
NA many TRBJ2-3 TRBV6-1 CASRHREPDTQYF TGTGCCAGCAGGCACAGGGAACCAGATACGCAGTATTTT
NA few TRBJ1-2 TRBV12-3/TRBV12-4 CASSLFSYGYTF TGTGCCAGCAGTTTATTCAGCTATGGCTACACCTTC
NA few TRBJ1-2 TRBV7-3 CASSPSPDRNYGYTF TGTGCCAGCAGCCCCTCCCCAGACAGGAACTATGGCTACACCTTC
TRBD1 NA TRBJ1-5 TRBV6-4 CASRQQGAGDQPQHF TGTGCCAGCAGGCAACAGGGGGCCGGGGATCAGCCCCAGCATTTT
TRBD2 few TRBJ2-5 TRBV20-1 CSAIPPLAGYQETQYF TGCAGTGCTATACCCCCCCTAGCGGGGTACCAAGAGACCCAGTACTTC
TRBD1 NA TRBJ1-2 TRBV18 CASSPDRERGYTF TGTGCCAGCTCACCGGACAGGGAACGTGGCTACACCTTC
NA few TRBJ2-5 TRBV20-1 CSDLDGLQETQYF TGCAGTGACCTGGACGGTCTCCAAGAGACCCAGTACTTC
TRBD1 many TRBJ1-2 TRBV20-1 CSAMDRGLNYGYTF TGCAGTGCTATGGACAGGGGCCTTAACTATGGCTACACCTTC
TRBD1 NA TRBJ2-3 TRBV19 CASTPTGAADTQYF TGTGCCAGTACTCCGACAGGGGCAGCAGATACGCAGTATTTT
NA many TRBJ2-2 TRBV2 CASRVLIPGELFF TGTGCCAGCAGAGTCCTCATCCCCGGGGAGCTGTTTTTT
TRBD1 NA TRBJ2-1 TRBV7-3 CASSLAGTGAIGEQFF TGTGCCAGCAGCCTCGCCGGGACAGGGGCGATTGGGGAGCAGTTCTTC